This is a list of T cell receptor beta chains from one sample in a study of post-analysis software for immune sequencing data. TCRdb processed the PCR reads anew with MiXCR; each CDR3 protein has one entry. The table records about 820,000 distinct CDR3 sequences, 53% of them present only once. The specimen sequenced was blood. The receptors were sampled from a girl between 5 and 17 years old with multiple sclerosis. Each CDR3 is given with its conserved first and last residue.

TRBV29-1	TRBJ1-1	CSVALQTLNTEAFF
TRBV4-1	.	CASSQARASGTYEQYF
TRBV29-1	TRBJ2-5	CSVLGRAVETQYF
TRBV7-2	TRBJ2-3	CASSFARLTGAKDTQYF
TRBV5-1	TRBJ1-2	CASTKGAPGYYGYTF
TRBV10-3	TRBJ2-3	CAISEGRQIYTDTQYF
TRBV12-3/TRBV12-4	TRBJ1-1	CASSTGGWYTEAFF
TRBV29-1	TRBJ2-1	CSVLDRDPSNEQFF
TRBV6-5	TRBJ1-2	CASSPPAGYGYTF
TRBV12-3/TRBV12-4	TRBJ1-2	CASRGSQGVLYGYTF
TRBV7-9	TRBJ2-4	CASSPGTGFDIQYF
TRBV10-3	TRBJ2-5	CAIRDRAGQETQYF
TRBV5-1	TRBJ2-6	CASSLIPLPNSGANVLTF
TRBV6-5	TRBJ2-3	CASRRRVLSTDTQYF
TRBV29-1	TRBJ2-5	CSVHRVQETQYF
TRBV5-5	TRBJ2-3	CASSSQGRDTQYF
TRBV4-1	TRBJ2-1	CASSQDSWNEQFF
TRBV12-3/TRBV12-4	TRBJ2-5	CASSLGTGAPSETQYF
TRBV4-2	TRBJ2-4	CASSQVGSSGSLRLAKNIQYF
TRBV12-3/TRBV12-4	TRBJ2-7	CASSLSGGLGQYF
TRBV5-1	.	CASSLEAGGTYEQYF
TRBV5-1	TRBJ1-6	CASSPTTGPGDSPLHF
TRBV14	TRBJ2-7	CASSQLDGGISYEQYF
TRBV6-2/TRBV6-3	TRBJ2-1	CASRGTAYNEQFF
TRBV25-1	TRBJ1-2	CAGYRETYGYTF
TRBV12-3/TRBV12-4	TRBJ1-6	CASSFEGAPPHF
TRBV29-1	TRBJ2-3	CSVAGRGRTDTQYF
TRBV4-1	TRBJ1-2	CASSQEGRGAAVGGYTF
TRBV3-1	TRBJ2-1	CASSQGIQLSYNEQFF
TRBV27	TRBJ2-7	CASSFSGTGFSYEQYF
TRBV10-3	TRBJ2-5	CAISEDGRETQYF
TRBV7-2	TRBJ1-2	CASSLEGQGWGYTF
TRBV29-1	TRBJ1-1	CSVSLTGGTEAFF
TRBV3-1	TRBJ1-2	CASSQDRTAPRLNYGYTF
TRBV5-5	TRBJ2-7	CASSLRFGASSYEQYF
TRBV6-5	TRBJ2-1	CASSYSPAYNEQFF
TRBV5-1	TRBJ2-1	CASSGGAINEQFF
TRBV29-1	TRBJ2-7	CSVGTGLYEQYF
TRBV7-2	TRBJ1-2	CASSPRGAAGYTF
TRBV5-1	TRBJ2-7	CASSLDGAGVPYEQYF
TRBV7-7	TRBJ2-7	CASSLEFREDNEQYF